The 27 T cell receptor beta chains presented below share a single source sample, sequenced in a study of CD8 T cells in ankylosing spondylitis. MiXCR was run by TCRdb on the 5' RACE reads, yielding one entry per CDR3 protein. The sample includes 250,000 to 400,000 distinct CDR3 sequences, 9.5% to 13% seen only once; the top ten take roughly 9%. Sequencing was carried out using blood, either unsorted or a sorted T cell fraction (not recorded which). Receptors originate from a female donor with ankylosing spondylitis or in good health (not recorded which).

This clonotype was detected once. A much larger clone lies one base from this, so it may be a read error. The V and J genes are TRBV7-2 and TRBJ2-3; unclear D gene. V dropped 3 bases and J dropped 8 bases, with 18 bases sitting between them. Germline loops: CDR1 SGHTA, CDR2 FQGNSA. The CDR3 has 15 residues. The CDR3 protein is CASSFGSLGPGTQYF. The CDR3 nucleotides are TGTGCCAGCAGCTTTGGTAGCTTGGGCCCAGGTACGCAGTATTTT.

This clonotype was detected many times. V usage is TRBV9 and J usage is TRBJ2-1; D assignment may be TRBD1 or TRBD2 (5 bases each). Deletions cut 0 bases from V and 3 bases from J, with 7 bases between. The CDR3 sequence is 14 residues long. Germline values: CDR1 SGDLS, CDR2 YYNGEE. The CDR3, as DNA: TGTGCCAGCAGCGTAGGGGGGTTCTACAATGAGCAGTTCTTC. Encoded protein: CASSVGGFYNEQFF.

This clonotype has ten or more counts. Without the conserved terminal phenylalanine or tryptophan, this CDR3 likely stems from a read error. The DNA is omitted, as the CDR3 cannot be located on it reliably, and the CDR3 follows TCRdb's listing. V is TRBV12-3 or TRBV12-4 and J is TRBJ1-2; TRBD1 is taken as the D call from the table, unchecked against the DNA. The CDR3 is 8 amino acids long, termini counted. The CDR3 reads CASRNRAS.

Ten or more counts support this clonotype. The rearrangement uses TRBV5-1 and TRBJ1-4; no firm D call. Deletions cut 3 bases from V and 8 bases from J, with 14 bases between. This CDR3 has 14 residues. Germline assignment: CDR1 SGHRS and CDR2 YFSETQ. Written as DNA, the CDR3 is TGCGCCAGCAGCTCCCAATCCCTCACAGAAAAACTGTTTTTT. As protein: CASSSQSLTEKLFF.

This clonotype was detected many times. The V call is TRBV5-1, the J call TRBJ2-7; 8 bases agree with TRBD1. Germline CDR1 and CDR2: SGHRS and YFSETQ. This CDR3 has 15 amino acids. V lost 4 bases to trimming and J lost 2 bases; unmatched junction nucleotides: 8. The chain's CDR3 is CASSPWTGPTYEQYF. DNA of the CDR3: TGCGCCAGCAGCCCCTGGACAGGGCCAACCTACGAGCAGTACTTC.

This clonotype was seen ten or more times. V gene TRBV20-1 combines with J gene TRBJ2-1, with D possibly being TRBD1 (5 bases). The CDR3 spans 15 residues. Germline CDR1 DFQATT, CDR2 SNEGSKA (reference sequence). V was trimmed by 5 bases and J by 4 bases, leaving 18 bases between them. CDR3: CSAQLASGFYNEQFF. Written as DNA, the CDR3 is TGCAGTGCTCAGCTGGCGTCAGGGTTTTACAATGAGCAGTTCTTC.

This clonotype appeared many times. The CDR3, as DNA: TGTGCCAGCAGCTTACCTAGCGGGATCTCCTACAATGAGCAGTTCTTC. Translating it yields CASSLPSGISYNEQFF. The chain carries TRBV7-8 and TRBJ2-1; 9 bases map to TRBD2. There are 16 residues in the CDR3. The V and J ends lost 2 bases and 0 bases, in that order; junction bases with no gene match: 2. Germline lookup yields CDR1 SGHVS and CDR2 FQNEAQ.

This clonotype was detected many times. V usage is TRBV29-1 and J usage is TRBJ1-2; D may be TRBD1 (5 bases). Germline V gene sequence: CDR1 SQVTM, CDR2 ANQGSEA. The length of the CDR3 is 11 residues. Trimming cost V 7 bases and J 7 bases, with 13 bases left between them. This CDR3 is CSARGASGYTF. The CDR3, as DNA: TGCAGCGCCCGTGGGGCATCTGGCTACACCTTC.

The gene calls are TRBV7-9 and TRBJ1-4; D is ambiguous. Germline V CDR1 and CDR2: SEHNR, FQNEAQ (reference sequence). This CDR3 has 13 residues. V dropped 3 bases and J dropped 7 bases, with 9 bases sitting between them. Here the CDR3 reads CASSFAGLEKLFF. CDR3 coding DNA: TGTGCCAGCAGCTTTGCGGGCCTTGAAAAACTGTTTTTT. The full variable domain, completed using reference TRBV7-9 and TRBJ1-4, is DTGVSQNPRHKITKRGQNVTFRCDPISEHNRLYWYRQTLGQGPEFLTYFQNEAQLEKSRLLSDRFSAERPKGSFSTLEIQRTEQGDSAMYLCASSFAGLEKLFFGSGTQLSVL.

V is TRBV12-3 or TRBV12-4 and J is TRBJ2-3; 9 positions match TRBD1. The CDR3 has 15 residues. V trimming: 6 bases; J trimming: 4 bases; junction bases outside the gene matches: 8. This chain's CDR3 is CASSQGQGLADTQYF. CDR3 bases: TGTGCCAGCAGCCAAGGACAGGGGTTGGCAGATACGCAGTATTTT.

This clonotype was picked up a small number of times. A read error may be the cause here, since a much bigger clone is one base away. The chain joins TRBV20-1 to TRBJ1-5; TRBD1 might be the D (5 bases). CDR3 length: 17 amino acids. CDR1 is DFQATT and CDR2 is SNEGSKA in the germline V gene (reference sequence). CDR3 loop: CCARALASGGGNQPQHF. The CDR3 DNA sequence: TGCTGTGCTAGAGCCCTAGCGTCTGGGGGAGGCAATCAGCCCCAGCATTTT.

This clonotype came up many times. The chain is built from TRBV28 and TRBJ2-1; D is unresolved. The length of the CDR3 is 14 residues. From germline, CDR1 is MDHEN and CDR2 SYDVKM. V dropped 6 bases and J dropped 5 bases, with 14 bases sitting between them. The CDR3 reads CASRAVTVHNEQFF. In DNA form, the CDR3 reads TGTGCCAGCAGGGCAGTGACGGTACACAATGAGCAGTTCTTC.

This rearrangement joins TRBV9 to TRBJ1-3; D is undetermined. CDR3 size: 14 residues. Trimming took 2 bases from V and 4 from J, leaving 10 bases between them. Germline lookup yields CDR1 SGDLS and CDR2 YYNGEE. In nucleotides, the CDR3 is TGTGCCAGCAGCGTGGTTTCAGGAGGAAACACCATATATTTT. Translated: CASSVVSGGNTIYF.

The V call is TRBV2, the J call TRBJ2-2; D is tentatively TRBD1 or TRBD2 (5 bases each). Germline loops: CDR1 SNHLY, CDR2 FYNNEI. The CDR3 extends over 18 amino acids. Trimming took off 6 bases at V and 1 base at J, with 21 bases between the two ends. The CDR3 DNA reads TGTGCCAGCAGGAGGGGACGGCAAAACCGACTGAACACCGGGGAGCTGTTTTTT. Translated, it gives CASRRGRQNRLNTGELFF.

The chain joins TRBV12-3 or TRBV12-4 to TRBJ2-7; no clear D. Trimming stripped 1 base from V and 2 bases from J, with 9 bases between. This CDR3 region has 14 residues. The CDR3 region has the DNA TGTGCCAGCAGTTTAGATTCCGGCCCCTACGAGCAGTACTTC. Translating it yields CASSLDSGPYEQYF.

This clonotype was counted at least ten times. The rearrangement links TRBV6-1 to TRBJ1-2, with D perhaps matching TRBD1 (6 bases). The CDR3 loop spans 15 amino acids. Germline V gene sequence: CDR1 MNHNS, CDR2 SASEGT. V was pared by 6 bases and J by 3 bases, with 17 bases between. This CDR3 reads CASSFSPRGDYGYTF. CDR3 nucleotide sequence: TGTGCCAGCAGCTTTTCCCCCAGGGGCGACTATGGCTACACCTTC.

This chain joins TRBV12-3 or TRBV12-4 and TRBJ2-3, with D possibly matching TRBD2 (6 bases). Trimming took off 7 bases at V and 0 bases at J, with 14 bases between the two ends. The CDR3 consists of 15 residues. The CDR3 loop reads CASTHRRVSTDTQYF. CDR3 bases: TGTGCCAGCACCCATCGGAGGGTTAGCACAGATACGCAGTATTTT.

Turning to this clonotype: The CDR3 end shows no conserved phenylalanine or tryptophan, and so a read error is likely. The J gene is TRBJ2-3, the V gene TRBV2; 10 bases fit TRBD1. CDR1 is SNHLY and CDR2 is FYNNEI in the germline V gene. The CDR3 is 13 amino acids. CDR3 nucleotides: TGTGCAACCGGGACAGGGGAAACAGATACGCAGTATTCT. It specifies CATGTGETDTQYS.

As for this clonotype: A much larger clone is a single base away; this may be a read error. As the CDR3 is not closed by the conserved phenylalanine or tryptophan, this likely results from a read error. The chain employs TRBV6-1 and TRBJ1-1; no clear D gene. This CDR3 region has 12 residues. CDR1 and CDR2 from the germline V gene are MNHNS and SASEGT. V was cut by 2 bases and J by 5 bases, with 6 bases left in between. CDR3 DNA: TGTGCCAGCAGTGAATCGGTAACTGAAGCTTTCTGT. Translation: CASSESVTEAFC.

This clonotype was seen many times. The rearrangement links TRBV20-1 to TRBJ1-1; D gene ambiguous. CDR1 is DFQATT, CDR2 SNEGSKA, per germline (reference sequence). This CDR3 has 11 residues. Trimming removed 3 bases at V and 6 bases at J, with 8 bases between. Here the CDR3 DNA reads TGCAGTGCTAGTTTTGGTCCTGAAGCTTTCTTT. It codes for CSASFGPEAFF.

This clonotype was seen many times. The chain carries TRBV29-1 and TRBJ2-1; D unclear. V was shortened by 6 bases and J by 3 bases, with 15 bases between the two germline ends. CDR1 is SQVTM and CDR2 is ANQGSEA in the germline V gene. This CDR3 has 14 residues. Written as DNA, the CDR3 is TGCAGCGTCGCGAAGGCATTCGACTACAATGAGCAGTTCTTC. It yields the protein CSVAKAFDYNEQFF.

This clonotype was seen only once. This chain connects TRBV20-1 to TRBJ2-3; maybe TRBD1 (5 bases). This CDR3 spans 14 amino acids. Germline loops: CDR1 DFQATT, CDR2 SNEGSKA (reference sequence). V was cut by 6 bases and J by 1 base, with 14 bases left in between. The DNA for the CDR3 is TGCAGTGCCTTTAGGGGAATGGGCACAGATACGCAGTATTTT. Translation gives CSAFRGMGTDTQYF.

This clonotype was observed many times. V gene TRBV29-1 combines with J gene TRBJ1-1; the match to TRBD1 covers 7 bases. The germline CDR1 and CDR2 sequences are SQVTM and ANQGSEA. This CDR3 region has 13 residues. The ends lost 6 bases at V and 0 bases at J; junction bases unmatched: 4. The DNA for the CDR3 is TGCAGCGTCCAAGGGGGCATGAACACTGAAGCTTTCTTT. Protein product: CSVQGGMNTEAFF.

This clonotype was seen many times. V usage is TRBV20-1 and J usage is TRBJ2-7; 7 nucleotides align to TRBD2. The length of the CDR3 is 15 residues. The trim removed 6 bases at V and 0 bases at J, leaving 11 bases unmatched. CDR1 is DFQATT, CDR2 SNEGSKA, per germline (reference sequence). CDR3 in amino acids: CSARSGGSFSYEQYF. The CDR3 coding sequence is TGCAGTGCCCGGTCGGGCGGGAGCTTCTCCTACGAGCAGTACTTC.

This clonotype was observed many times. Written as DNA, the CDR3 is TGTGCCATCACCGTGGGACCGGTCGGCACTGAAGCTTTCTTT. Translated: CAITVGPVGTEAFF. The chain uses TRBV10-3 and TRBJ1-1; TRBD1 is a possible D gene (5 bases). CDR1 ENHRY and CDR2 SYGVKD come from the germline V gene. The CDR3 length is 14 residues. V was pared by 7 bases and J by 4 bases, with 16 bases between.

There are many counts of this clonotype. The chain has TRBV7-2 and TRBJ1-6; 7 bases align to TRBD1. Germline CDR1 SGHTA, CDR2 FQGNSA. The CDR3 covers 15 residues. V lost 5 bases to trimming and J lost 5 bases; unmatched junction nucleotides: 6. CDR3 region: CASSRRDRDNSPLHF. The CDR3 coding sequence is TGTGCCAGCAGCAGACGGGACAGAGATAATTCACCCCTCCACTTT. The full variable domain, its missing parts supplied by reference TRBV7-2 and TRBJ1-6, is GAGVSQSPSNKVTEKGKDVELRCDPISGHTALYWYRQSLGQGLEFLIYFQGNSAPDKSGLPSDRFSAERTGGSVSTLTIQRTQQEDSAVYLCASSRRDRDNSPLHFGNGTRLTVT.

The chain carries TRBV18 and TRBJ1-1; TRBD1 might be the D (6 bases). CDR3 length equals 13 residues. V was shortened by 3 bases and J by 4 bases, with 9 bases between the two germline ends. The germline V gene has CDR1 KGHSH and CDR2 LQKENI. CDR3: CASSPEGGTEAFF. The CDR3 nucleotides are TGTGCCAGCTCACCGGAGGGGGGCACTGAAGCTTTCTTT.